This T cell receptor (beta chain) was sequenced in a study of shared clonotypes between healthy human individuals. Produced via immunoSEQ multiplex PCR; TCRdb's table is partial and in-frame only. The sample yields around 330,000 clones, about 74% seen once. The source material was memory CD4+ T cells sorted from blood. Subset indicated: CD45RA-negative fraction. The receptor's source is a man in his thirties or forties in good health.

DNA for the CDR3: TGTGCCAGCAGCGCGTACTGGGAGTCTGGAAACACCATATATTTT. Amino acids: CASSAYWESGNTIYF. This chain connects TRBV9 to TRBJ1-3, with D unresolved. The CDR3 contains 15 residues. Germline V lookup: CDR1 SGDLS, CDR2 YYNGEE. Trimming cost V 3 bases and J 1 base, with 11 bases left between them. The complete variable domain, with remaining parts taken from reference TRBV9 and TRBJ1-3, reads DSGVTQTPKHLITATGQRVTLRCSPRSGDLSVYWYQQSLDQGLQFLIQYYNGEERAKGNILERFSAQQFPDLHSELNLSSLELGDSALYFCASSAYWESGNTIYFGEGSWLTVV.